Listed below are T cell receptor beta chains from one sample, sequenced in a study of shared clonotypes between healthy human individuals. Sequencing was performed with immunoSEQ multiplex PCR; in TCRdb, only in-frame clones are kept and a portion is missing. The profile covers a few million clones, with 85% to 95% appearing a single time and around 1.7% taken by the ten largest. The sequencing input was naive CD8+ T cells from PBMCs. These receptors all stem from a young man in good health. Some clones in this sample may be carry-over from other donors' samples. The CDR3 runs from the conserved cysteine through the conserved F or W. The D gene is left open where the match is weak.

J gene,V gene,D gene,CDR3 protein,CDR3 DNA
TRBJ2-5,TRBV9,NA,CASSGPGTQETQYF,TGTGCCAGCAGCGGTCCAGGGACTCAAGAGACCCAGTACTTC
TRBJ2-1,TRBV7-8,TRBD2,CASSLELAGGRQFF,TGTGCCAGCAGCTTAGAACTAGCGGGAGGAAGGCAGTTCTTC
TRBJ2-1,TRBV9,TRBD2,CASSVGGRADNEQFF,TGTGCCAGCAGCGTAGGAGGGAGGGCCGACAATGAGCAGTTCTTC
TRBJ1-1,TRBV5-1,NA,CASSLEAPGTEAFF,TGCGCCAGCAGCTTGGAGGCACCTGGGACTGAAGCTTTCTTT
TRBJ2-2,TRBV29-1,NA,CSVEGGTGELFF,TGCAGCGTCGAGGGGGGCACCGGGGAGCTGTTTTTT
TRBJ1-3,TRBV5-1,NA,CASSPSVSGNTIYF,TGCGCCAGCAGCCCCTCGGTCTCTGGAAACACCATATATTTT
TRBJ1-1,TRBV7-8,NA,CASSLGYGGTEAFF,TGTGCCAGCAGCTTAGGATACGGGGGCACTGAAGCTTTCTTT
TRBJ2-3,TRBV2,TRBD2,CASRPRVGLAGGITDTQYF,TGTGCCAGCAGGCCCAGGGTTGGACTAGCGGGAGGGATTACAGATACGCAGTATTTT
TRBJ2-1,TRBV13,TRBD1,CASSHRDRPYNEQFF,TGTGCCAGCAGCCACCGGGACAGACCCTACAATGAGCAGTTCTTC
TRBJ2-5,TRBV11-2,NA,CASTHRLSEETQYF,TGTGCCAGCACGCATCGATTGTCCGAAGAGACCCAGTACTTC
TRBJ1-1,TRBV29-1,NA,CSAIHPNTEAFF,TGCAGCGCTATACACCCAAACACTGAAGCTTTCTTT
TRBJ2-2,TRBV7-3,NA,CASSLVQLGTGNTGELFF,TGTGCCAGCAGCCTAGTGCAACTAGGGACTGGGAACACCGGGGAGCTGTTTTTT
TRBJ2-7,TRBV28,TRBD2,CASSSWTSGNPLEQYF,TGTGCCAGCAGTTCTTGGACTAGCGGGAACCCCTTGGAGCAGTACTTC
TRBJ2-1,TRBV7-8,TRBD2,CASSSAGTKAYNEQFF,TGTGCCAGCAGCTCAGCCGGGACTAAAGCCTACAATGAGCAGTTCTTC
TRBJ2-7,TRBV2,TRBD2,CASSEKRRGLAGGEQYF,TGTGCCAGCAGTGAGAAAAGGAGAGGACTAGCGGGAGGCGAGCAGTACTTC
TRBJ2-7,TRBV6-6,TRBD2,CASKEREVPSSYEQYF,TGTGCCAGCAAAGAGCGGGAGGTCCCCTCCTCCTACGAGCAGTACTTC
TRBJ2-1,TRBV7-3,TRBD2,CASSLKGGRAGEQFF,TGTGCCAGCAGCTTAAAGGGCGGGAGGGCCGGCGAGCAGTTCTTC
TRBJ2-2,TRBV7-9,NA,CASSLVLGPAGELFF,TGTGCCAGCAGCTTAGTTCTGGGGCCCGCCGGGGAGCTGTTTTTT